This entry lists 10 T cell receptor beta chains sequenced from one sample in a study of T-cell reconstitution after alpha-beta-depleted transplantation in children. Unique molecular identifiers featured in how the TCRbeta library was prepared. TCRdb itself ran the PCR reads through MiXCR, one entry per CDR3 protein. The sample includes about 240,000 distinct CDR3 sequences, about a quarter seen only once; the top ten take roughly 2.6%. The sequences come from PBMCs, collected before TCRalphabeta/CD19-depleted stem cell transplant. Source of these receptors: a girl aged 2-10 years with Fanconi anemia, due to receive a stem cell transplant.

This clonotype turned up a few times. This chain connects TRBV20-1 to TRBJ2-7, with D unresolved. Germline V gene data show CDR1 as DFQATT and CDR2 as SNEGSKA (reference sequence). CDR3 size: 12 residues. Trimming cost V 5 bases and J 2 bases, with 10 bases left between them. The CDR3, as DNA: TGCAGTGCTGGTAGTACCCCCTACGAGCAGTACTTC. Translating gives CSAGSTPYEQYF.

This clonotype has a handful of counts. The chain couples TRBV9 to TRBJ2-3; D remains unclear. Trimming removed 0 bases from V and 6 bases from J, with 11 bases in between. This CDR3 region has 14 residues. CDR1 is SGDLS, CDR2 YYNGEE, per germline. CDR3: CASSVGQDGDTQYF. The CDR3 DNA follows: TGTGCCAGCAGCGTAGGCCAGGACGGGGATACGCAGTATTTT.

This clonotype occurred a few times. The chain links TRBV7-3 to TRBJ2-1; 14 bases match TRBD2. CDR1 SGHTA and CDR2 FQGTGA come from the germline V gene. The CDR3 covers 16 residues. V shed 0 bases, J shed 7 bases, and the junction held 2 bases outside the gene matches. This chain's CDR3 is CASSLTGLAGVNEQFF. In DNA, the CDR3 is TGTGCCAGCAGCTTAACGGGACTAGCGGGGGTTAATGAGCAGTTCTTC.

This sequence joins TRBV20-1 and TRBJ2-2; TRBD2 matches 13 bases. With V trimmed by 3 bases and J by 4 bases, 2 bases remained unmatched. This CDR3 has 15 residues. Germline loops: CDR1 DFQATT, CDR2 SNEGSKA (reference sequence). The CDR3 spells CSASRLAGGTGELFF. The DNA for the CDR3 is TGCAGTGCTAGCAGACTAGCGGGAGGCACCGGGGAGCTGTTTTTT.

The J gene is TRBJ1-1, the V gene TRBV4-2; D is unclear. Trimming took off 1 base at V and 4 bases at J, with 13 bases between the two ends. Germline V CDR1 and CDR2: LGHNA, YNFKEQ. The CDR3 covers 15 residues. CDR3: CASSQGGHTGTEAFF. Here the CDR3 DNA reads TGTGCCAGCAGCCAAGGTGGCCATACTGGCACTGAAGCTTTCTTT.

The chain joins TRBV7-9 to TRBJ2-1; D remains ambiguous. Trimming removed 5 bases at V and 4 bases at J, with 12 bases between. This CDR3 has 14 residues. The germline gives CDR1 SEHNR, CDR2 FQNEAQ (reference sequence). The DNA for the CDR3 is TGTGCCAGCAGCGCACCCGGGCTGTACAATGAGCAGTTCTTC. Translating it yields CASSAPGLYNEQFF. The whole variable domain, filled in from reference TRBV7-9 and TRBJ2-1, reads DTGVSQNPRHKITKRGQNVTFRCDPISEHNRLYWYRQTLGQGPEFLTYFQNEAQLEKSRLLSDRFSAERPKGSFSTLEIQRTEQGDSAMYLCASSAPGLYNEQFFGPGTRLTVL.

This clonotype was observed a few times. The chain joins TRBV20-1 to TRBJ1-3; the D is unclear. Germline V CDR1 and CDR2: DFQATT, SNEGSKA (reference sequence). V lost 1 base and J 0 bases, leaving 7 bases between the germline ends. This CDR3 comprises 14 residues. In nucleotides, the CDR3 is TGCAGTGCTAGAGGGGTCCTCTCTGGAAACACCATATATTTT. Translating it yields CSARGVLSGNTIYF.

This clonotype was detected ten times or more. The rearrangement links TRBV20-1 to TRBJ2-7; tentatively, D is TRBD1 (5 bases). This CDR3 spans 13 amino acids. Trimming removed 3 bases at V and 3 bases at J, with 12 bases between. Germline assignment: CDR1 DFQATT and CDR2 SNEGSKA (reference sequence). The CDR3 sequence: CSASRQYLYEQYF. The CDR3 DNA is TGCAGTGCTAGTAGACAGTACCTCTACGAGCAGTACTTC.

The chain recombines TRBV27 with TRBJ1-2, with D hard to call. Germline loops: CDR1 MNHEY, CDR2 SMNVEV (reference sequence). This CDR3 comprises 15 residues. V lost 6 bases, J lost 2 bases, and 16 bases lay in between. This CDR3 is CASSPLLKGNYGYTF. The CDR3 DNA sequence: TGTGCCAGCAGCCCCCTTCTCAAGGGAAACTATGGCTACACCTTC.

V usage is TRBV20-1 and J usage is TRBJ2-1, with no clear D. The CDR3 length is 13 residues. The germline V and J ends were trimmed by 2 bases and 6 bases, with 11 bases remaining between them. Germline V CDR1 and CDR2: DFQATT, SNEGSKA (reference sequence). The CDR3 DNA sequence: TGCAGTGCTAGACGAGAAATTTTCAATGAGCAGTTCTTC. It translates to CSARREIFNEQFF.